This T cell receptor beta chain was obtained from a study of blood T cell repertoires in COVID-19. About the study: Nucleic acid was either cDNA or gDNA, and it came from T cells, B-cell-depleted T cells, or PBMCs.

Original processing notes: It was from reference gene primer amplification that nucleated cell counts were estimated. Profiling relied on immunoSEQ multiplex PCR, and the TCRdb table lists in-frame clones only, not all of them. V, J and clone size derive from that table, while D and trimming were established from the DNA sequence. The repertoire holds 70,000 to 100,000 clones, with roughly 90% as singletons. CDR3 size: 14 residues. CDR1 and CDR2 from the germline V gene are LGHNA and YSLEER. V gave up 3 bases and J gave up 13 bases; unmatched junction bases: 13. This chain uses TRBV4-3 with TRBJ1-2; TRBD1 matches at 8 bases. Sequences were obtained from peripheral blood. This receptor was obtained from a man aged 55 to 70 with acute or convalescent COVID-19. CDR3 in DNA: TGCGCCAGCAGCCATCACGGTGGGACAGGTCATACCACCTTC. This gives the protein CASSHHGGTGHTTF.